This T cell receptor (beta chain) originates from a study of cytomegalovirus exposure and HLA in healthy donors. The PCR made use of 60 Vbeta and 13 Jbeta primers. Produced via immunoSEQ multiplex PCR; TCRdb's table is partial and in-frame only. The sample has about 150,000 clones, roughly 9.7% seen once. Sequencing was done on a sample of PBMCs. This TCR derives from a man aged 45-60 years in good health and CMV-seronegative.

CDR3 region: CASSNSRWYGYTF. The DNA of the CDR3 is TGTGCCAGTAGTAACAGCAGGTGGTATGGCTACACCTTC. This sequence joins TRBV19 and TRBJ1-2; D not certain. The CDR3 has 13 amino acids. Germline CDR1 is LNHDA and CDR2 is SQIVND (reference sequence). Deletions cut 4 bases from V and 5 bases from J, with 11 bases between. Together with reference TRBV19 and TRBJ1-2, the CDR3 gives the full variable domain: DGGITQSPKYLFRKEGQNVTLSCEQNLNHDAMYWYRQDPGQGLRLIYYSQIVNDFQKGDIAEGYSVSREKKESFPLTVTSAQKNPTAFYLCASSNSRWYGYTFGSGTRLTVV.